This T cell receptor beta chain derives from a study of regulatory T cells in long-lasting Graves disease. This clonotype was picked up many times. The CDR3 is 13 residues long. V gave up 0 bases and J gave up 11 bases, with 13 bases separating them. Germline CDR1 reads SNHLY; CDR2 reads FYNNEI. Construction of the TCR beta libraries employed iRepertoire HTBI primers in conjunction with Arm-PCR of CDR3 regions. TCRdb re-analysed the multiplex PCR reads in MiXCR, keeping a single row per CDR3 protein. The profile shows around 500,000 distinct CDR3 sequences, approximately 16% of them singletons. Time point given: newly diagnosed GD, antithyroid drugs for less than 3 months. From RNA extracted from PBMCs, the TCR library was made. Under American Thyroid Association guidelines, Graves' disease was diagnosed. From an endocrinology department in Xi'an, China, came the patients. The sample was also reused in another study, on T cells in Graves' hyperthyroidism and ophthalmopathy.

The sequence came from a woman aged 35-60 years with Graves disease. The sample consisted of peripheral blood mononuclear cells (PBMCs), taken at new diagnosis, from a patient treated with antithyroid drugs. The V gene is TRBV2, the J gene TRBJ1-1; D is unresolved. CDR3: CASSEAREFVAFF. The CDR3 DNA sequence: TGTGCCAGCAGTGAAGCGCGGGAGTTTGTGGCTTTCTTT.